This entry lists 20 T cell receptor beta chains sequenced from one sample in a study of regulatory T cells in long-lasting Graves disease. As for time point: newly diagnosed GD, antithyroid drugs for less than 3 months. PBMCs provided the RNA from which the TCR library was made. CDR3 regions were amplified by Arm-PCR using iRepertoire HTBI primers to build TCR beta libraries. From the multiplex PCR reads, TCRdb called clonotypes with MiXCR, one entry per CDR3 protein. The table lists 680,000 or so distinct CDR3 sequences, roughly 16% of them singletons. These data were likewise used in another study, on T cells in Graves' hyperthyroidism and ophthalmopathy.

The source material was peripheral blood mononuclear cells (PBMCs), sampled at new diagnosis, from a patient treated with antithyroid drugs. The receptor source for this set is a woman in her 30s with Graves disease.

This clonotype was seen a few times. The chain has TRBV7-2 and TRBJ2-2; TRBD1 matches at 9 bases. The CDR3 sequence is 17 residues long. V gave up 7 bases and J gave up 4 bases; unmatched junction bases: 13. CDR1 and CDR2 from the germline V gene are SGHTA and FQGNSA. CDR3 coding DNA: TGTGCCAGCACCCCCGGACAGGGGTATTCATCCACCGGGGAGCTGTTTTTT. Translation gives CASTPGQGYSSTGELFF.

J is TRBJ1-2 and V is TRBV6-5, with TRBD1 matching over 7 bases. The CDR3 loop spans 17 amino acids. V dropped 4 bases and J dropped 3; count of bases not matched to a gene: 14. Germline-derived CDR1 and CDR2 are MNHEY and SVGAGI. CDR3 DNA sequence: TGTGCCAGCAGTTCCCTCGGCGGCGGCAGGGGGTACTATGGCTACACCTTC. Translated: CASSSLGGGRGYYGYTF.

This clonotype occurred many times. V is TRBV7-3 and J is TRBJ2-3; no clear D gene. Germline CDR1 SGHTA, CDR2 FQGTGA. This CDR3 region has 13 residues. The ends were cut back, 4 bases at V and 7 bases at J, with 12 bases in the middle. CDR3 amino acids: CASSYGPSNTQYF. The CDR3 DNA follows: TGTGCCAGCAGCTATGGACCAAGTAATACGCAGTATTTT.

This clonotype was found many times. The CDR3 nucleotides are TGTGCCAGCAGAGACGGTTTGCGGGACAGGGGGCAAGAGACCCAGTACTTC. It encodes CASRDGLRDRGQETQYF. V usage is TRBV2 and J usage is TRBJ2-5, with 11 bases matching TRBD1. CDR1 and CDR2 (germline): SNHLY, FYNNEI. V trimming: 6 bases; J trimming: 2 bases; junction bases outside the gene matches: 11. This CDR3 has 17 residues.

This clonotype was found once. The rearrangement uses TRBV6-2 or TRBV6-3 and TRBJ1-1, with a possible D match to TRBD1 (5 bases). The ends were cut back, 1 base at V and 4 bases at J, with 10 bases in the middle. CDR3 length equals 14 residues. Germline CDR1 and CDR2: MNHEY and SVGEGT. The CDR3 reads CASSYFRGFTEAFF. In DNA, the CDR3 is TGTGCCAGCAGTTACTTTAGGGGTTTCACTGAAGCTTTCTTT.

This rearrangement joins TRBV5-1 to TRBJ1-1, with D perhaps matching TRBD1 (6 bases). Between the trimmed V and J ends, which lost 7 bases and 5 bases, there was a span of 18 bases. There are 14 residues in the CDR3. Germline V gene sequence: CDR1 SGHRS, CDR2 YFSETQ. In DNA, the CDR3 is TGCGCCAGCGCCAGGGCAGGGGAAAGGACTGAAGCTTTCTTT. Protein product: CASARAGERTEAFF.

This clonotype was observed a few times. V is TRBV27 and J is TRBJ2-7; D gene uncertain. Trimming stripped 6 bases from V and 2 bases from J, with 14 bases between. CDR3 length: 14 amino acids. CDR1 MNHEY and CDR2 SMNVEV come from the germline V gene (reference sequence). The CDR3 DNA reads TGTGCCAGCAGCCCCGGATCAGTAGCCTACGAGCAGTACTTC. Its translation: CASSPGSVAYEQYF.

Ten or more counts support this clonotype. V gene TRBV7-2 combines with J gene TRBJ1-6; D ambiguous. The CDR3 length is 15 residues. Trimming pared 1 base from V and 2 bases from J, leaving 6 bases between. Germline V lookup: CDR1 SGHTA, CDR2 FQGNSA. For the CDR3, the DNA is TGTGCCAGCAGCTTAGTCGGTGCCTATAATTCACCCCTCCACTTT. Translating it yields CASSLVGAYNSPLHF. Complete variable domain (other parts from reference TRBV7-2 and TRBJ1-6): GAGVSQSPSNKVTEKGKDVELRCDPISGHTALYWYRQSLGQGLEFLIYFQGNSAPDKSGLPSDRFSAERTGGSVSTLTIQRTQQEDSAVYLCASSLVGAYNSPLHFGNGTRLTVT.

This clonotype was found many times. The chain couples TRBV2 to TRBJ2-7; possible D gene TRBD2, 6 bases. This CDR3 is 14 amino acids long. V shed 8 bases and J shed 4 bases, with 18 bases lying between them. Germline V gene sequence: CDR1 SNHLY, CDR2 FYNNEI. The chain's CDR3 is CASGIGLLNYEQYF. The CDR3, as DNA: TGTGCCAGCGGGATCGGACTATTAAATTACGAGCAGTACTTC.

At least ten counts were recorded for this clonotype. This rearrangement joins TRBV7-8 to TRBJ1-2; 7 bases agree with TRBD1. The CDR3 contains 11 residues. J was trimmed by 8 bases and V by 10 bases; bases with no gene match: 7. Germline V lookup: CDR1 SGHVS, CDR2 FQNEAQ. Written as DNA, the CDR3 is TGTGCCACCGACAGGGCTGAGGGCTACACCTTC. It encodes CATDRAEGYTF.

There are many counts of this clonotype. The germline gene is not matched at one end of the junction; a read error may be the cause. The chain combines TRBV5-1 with TRBJ2-7; 11 bases agree with TRBD1. Germline-derived CDR1 and CDR2 are SGHRS and YFSETQ. This CDR3 contains 14 residues. Here the CDR3 reads CASSSGTGGYEQYF. The CDR3 nucleotides are TGTGCCAGCAGCTCCGGGACAGGGGGCTACGAGCAGTACTTC.

This clonotype was counted between two and nine times. V and J are TRBV18 and TRBJ2-3; D not certain. The CDR3 totals 15 residues. V lost 2 bases to trimming and J lost 0 bases, with 9 bases between them. CDR1 KGHSH and CDR2 LQKENI come from the germline V gene. The chain's CDR3 is CASSPGYPSTDTQYF. The CDR3 nucleotides read TGTGCCAGCTCACCAGGGTACCCTAGCACAGATACGCAGTATTTT.

Ten or more counts support this clonotype. The V and J genes are TRBV12-3 or TRBV12-4 and TRBJ1-3; 8 bases are shared with TRBD1. The junction had 6 bases not matched to a gene; V was cut back by 5 bases and J by 3 bases. There are 15 residues in the CDR3. Here the CDR3 reads CASSPGTGLGNTIYF. CDR3 nucleotide sequence: TGTGCCAGCAGTCCCGGGACAGGCCTTGGAAACACCATATATTTT.

This clonotype has only a few counts. The V call is TRBV20-1, the J call TRBJ1-1; 9 bases match TRBD1. The CDR3 extends over 14 amino acids. Germline values: CDR1 DFQATT, CDR2 SNEGSKA (reference sequence). The V and J ends lost 3 bases and 4 bases, in that order; junction bases with no gene match: 6. This chain's CDR3 is CSASWDRAATEAFF. In DNA, the CDR3 is TGCAGTGCTAGTTGGGACAGGGCGGCCACTGAAGCTTTCTTT.

This clonotype was counted a single time. The rearrangement uses TRBV10-3 and TRBJ1-2; D may be TRBD1 (6 bases). This CDR3 comprises 14 residues. The V gene's germline CDR1 is ENHRY and CDR2 SYGVKD. V was shortened by 10 bases and J by 4 bases, with 19 bases between the two germline ends. Here the CDR3 reads CATRPGQLSYGYTF. The CDR3 DNA follows: TGTGCCACCAGACCCGGACAGCTAAGCTATGGCTACACCTTC.

This clonotype was observed at least ten times. V usage is TRBV3-1 and J usage is TRBJ1-5, with D uncertain. CDR1 and CDR2 from the germline V gene are LGHDT and YNNKEL (reference sequence). With 1 base removed from V and 4 bases from J, the gap between germline ends came to 11 bases. There are 15 residues in the CDR3. The DNA for the CDR3 is TGTGCCAGCAGCCAAGCGGGCCCTATTAATCAGCCCCAGCATTTT. It codes for CASSQAGPINQPQHF.

This clonotype appeared many times. The CDR3 DNA reads as TGTGCCAGCAGCCCGGGGACAGGAATAGAAGCTTTCTTT. Its translation is CASSPGTGIEAFF. The chain carries TRBV12-3 or TRBV12-4 and TRBJ1-1; TRBD1 matches at 8 bases. The CDR3 is 13 amino acids. With V trimmed by 6 bases and J by 8 bases, 8 bases remained unmatched.

This clonotype was seen many times. V usage is TRBV27 and J usage is TRBJ2-1, with TRBD1 matching 10 bases. Germline assignment: CDR1 MNHEY and CDR2 SMNVEV (reference sequence). J lost 9 bases, V lost 6 bases, and 11 bases had no gene match. The CDR3 loop spans 15 amino acids. CDR3 loop: CASRTDRGRTGEQFF. In DNA form, the CDR3 reads TGTGCCAGCAGAACTGACAGGGGGCGGACCGGTGAGCAGTTCTTC.

This clonotype came up a few times. The V and J genes are TRBV6-1 and TRBJ2-7, with D possibly matching TRBD1 (6 bases). The germline V and J ends were trimmed by 7 bases and 9 bases, with 19 bases remaining between them. The germline V gene has CDR1 MNHNS and CDR2 SASEGT. The CDR3 consists of 13 residues. The CDR3 DNA is TGTGCCAGCATCCTCGCAGGGGTAAGCGGGCAGTACTTC. Translated, it gives CASILAGVSGQYF.

This clonotype was detected ten times or more. This CDR3 is CASSILPSGVAPYEQYF. Written as DNA, the CDR3 is TGTGCCAGCAGCATCCTACCGTCGGGGGTCGCCCCCTACGAGCAGTACTTC. This chain connects TRBV7-8 to TRBJ2-7; the D gene is possibly TRBD2 (6 bases). The ends were cut back, 5 bases at V and 2 bases at J, with 22 bases in the middle. CDR1 is SGHVS and CDR2 is FQNEAQ in the germline V gene. The CDR3 is 17 amino acids.